This T cell receptor beta chain derives from a study of blood T cell repertoires in COVID-19. TCRdb's table, derived via immunoSEQ multiplex PCR, lists solely in-frame clones and lacks some. The sample has 250,000 or so clones, approximately 81% seen once; the top ten hold under 7%. With 4 bases removed from V and 5 bases from J, the gap between germline ends came to 11 bases. CDR1 and CDR2 from the germline V gene are MNHEY and SVGAGI. This CDR3 spans 13 amino acids. This clone was counted a single time. The identical CDR3 is also encoded by other nucleotide sequences in the sample. The sample taken for sequencing was PBMCs or T cells enriched from blood (not recorded which). This clonotype was obtained from a woman between 50 and 59 years old who had been exposed to COVID-19. V gene TRBV6-5 combines with J gene TRBJ1-1, with a possible D match to TRBD1 (6 bases). CDR3 in DNA: TGTGCCAGCAGTTCAGGGGCAGGGACTGAAGCTTTCTTT. Translated: CASSSGAGTEAFF.